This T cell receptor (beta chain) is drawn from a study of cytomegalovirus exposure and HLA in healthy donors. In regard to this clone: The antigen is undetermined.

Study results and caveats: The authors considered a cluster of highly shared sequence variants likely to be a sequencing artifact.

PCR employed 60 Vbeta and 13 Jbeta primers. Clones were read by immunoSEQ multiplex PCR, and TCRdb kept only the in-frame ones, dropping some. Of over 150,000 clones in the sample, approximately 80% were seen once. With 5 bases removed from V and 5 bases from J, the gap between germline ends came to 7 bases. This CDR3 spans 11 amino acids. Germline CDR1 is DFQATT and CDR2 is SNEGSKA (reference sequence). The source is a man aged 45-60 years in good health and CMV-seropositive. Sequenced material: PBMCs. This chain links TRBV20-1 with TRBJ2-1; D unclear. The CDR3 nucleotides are TGCAGTGCTGAGCGTAACAATGAGCAGTTCTTC. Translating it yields CSAERNNEQFF.